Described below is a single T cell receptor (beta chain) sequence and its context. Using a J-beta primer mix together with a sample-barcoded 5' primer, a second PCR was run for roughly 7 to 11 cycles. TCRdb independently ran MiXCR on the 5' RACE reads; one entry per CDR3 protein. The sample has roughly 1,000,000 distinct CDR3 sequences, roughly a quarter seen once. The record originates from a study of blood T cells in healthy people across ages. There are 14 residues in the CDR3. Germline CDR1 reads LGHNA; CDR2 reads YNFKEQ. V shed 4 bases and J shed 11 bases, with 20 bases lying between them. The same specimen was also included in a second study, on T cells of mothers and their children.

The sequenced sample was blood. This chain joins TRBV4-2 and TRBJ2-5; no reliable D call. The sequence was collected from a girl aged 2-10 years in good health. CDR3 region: CASSPEDLSHEQYF. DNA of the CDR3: TGTGCCAGCAGCCCAGAGGATCTATCTCATGAGCAGTACTTC.